This TCR beta chain was documented in a study of T cells after yellow fever vaccination. Study at large: Fractions with few cells were prepared using SMART-Seq v4 Ultra Low Input.

The table lists this clonotype with a count of one. Its antigen is undetermined. Germline V CDR1 and CDR2: LGHDT, YNNKEL (reference sequence). The CDR3 loop spans 16 amino acids. The V segment lost 7 bases and the J segment 4 bases; nucleotides outside the gene matches: 15. General study points: Post-booster samples contained most primary-vaccination clones (about 95% CD4, about 87% CD8).

TCRdb reprocessed the 5' RACE reads with MiXCR, giving one entry per CDR3 protein. The data show around 300,000 distinct CDR3 sequences, about an eighth seen once. The sequence derives from a man aged 30 to 39 who received the YFV17D yellow fever vaccine. The gene calls are TRBV3-1 and TRBJ1-2; 7 nucleotides match TRBD1. The sample here was CD4+ T cells sorted from PBMCs, taken 45 days after the yellow fever booster vaccination. The CDR3 here is CASTLSRTGGRYGYTF. The CDR3 bases are TGTGCCAGCACCCTCTCCAGGACAGGTGGCCGCTATGGCTACACCTTC.